Included here is one TCR beta chain sequence, with context. What it recognizes is unknown. A roughly 200 ng quantity of DNA, tens of thousands of T cell genomes, went into the sorted-subset replicate PCRs. Generated by immunoSEQ multiplex PCR, the TCRdb table keeps only in-frame clones and is missing some. The sample lists 1.4 million to 1.5 million clones, roughly 96% seen once, with roughly 1.1% in the top ten. This sample is drawn from a study of shared clonotypes between healthy human individuals. The overall study: Per donor, three plates held CD4 naive cells, three held CD4 memory, two held CD8 naive and one held CD8 memory.

The study's findings and limits: The study found about 5% of naive CD4 clonotypes shared across four donors. Limitation of the genetic and exposure-history diversity represented came from the few donors.

The receptor comes from a man aged 25 to 40 in good health. The sequenced sample was naive CD4+ T cells sorted from blood. Subset indicated: CD45RA+ positively selected.

Here the CDR3 reads CASRGGVFPQHF. CDR3 nucleotide sequence: TGTGCCAGCAGAGGGGGGGTTTTCCCCCAGCATTTT. The chain carries TRBV28 and TRBJ1-5; TRBD1 is a possible D gene (6 bases). The V and J ends lost 6 bases and 10 bases respectively, with 13 bases between them. CDR1 is MDHEN, CDR2 SYDVKM, per germline. The CDR3 has 12 amino acids.